This T cell receptor beta chain stems from a study of blood T cell repertoires in COVID-19. Study context: Both acute and convalescent COVID-19 samples were obtained from the United States, Italy and Spain. T cells, B-cell-depleted T cells, or PBMCs supplied cDNA or gDNA.

Between the trimmed V and J ends, which lost 1 base and 10 bases, there was a span of 14 bases. Germline V gene data show CDR1 as ENHRY and CDR2 as SYGVKD. The CDR3 is 15 amino acids. Per the authors' pipeline: Reference gene primer amplification gave nucleated cell count estimates. Produced via immunoSEQ multiplex PCR; TCRdb's table is partial and in-frame only. V, J and clone size were drawn from that table, and D and trimming were deduced from the DNA. Found here are just over 150,000 clones, about 79% of them singletons; the top ten hold 9% to 10%. The chain employs TRBV10-3 and TRBJ1-6; D remains unclear. The sequenced sample consisted of peripheral blood. This clonotype originated in a woman aged 45-65 years with acute or convalescent COVID-19. The DNA for the CDR3 is TGTGCCATCAGTGAGTACGCGGAAATAGGCTCACCCCTCCACTTT. This codes for CAISEYAEIGSPLHF.